This TCR beta chain stems from a study of cytomegalovirus exposure and HLA in healthy donors (TCRdb year 2017). Background for the entire study: An earlier analysis of roughly 500 of the donors reported 276 Gb of sequence data and around 110 million unique TCR beta sequences obtained from some 200 million T cells. The study aimed to test whether signatures of past pathogen exposure could be identified by cataloging public T cell receptors. Across 398 genotyped donors of the cohort, an average of roughly 230,000 unique TCR beta nucleotide sequences per donor were sequenced, and roughly a sixth of those sequences were non-productive. In the later analysis, no new phenotypic data were used to find candidate immune exposures; instead, reliance was placed on TCR beta sequences and their occurrence across donors. A later genetic analysis used genome-wide SNP genotypes for about 55% of the 666 donors, treating that subset as a discovery cohort. A separate validation cohort of approximately 130 different subjects was used in addition to the approximately 700-subject first cohort. A later analysis re-analyzed previously published TCR beta repertoires from 500 to 700 donors and added high-resolution HLA genotyping to study TCR occurrence patterns. The genetic ancestry cluster associated with self-reported Caucasian donors included 81% of the 398 genotyped donors. Donor age, sex, ethnicity and CMV serostatus were compiled alongside the repertoire data. Roughly five DR-DQ haplotypes were treated as single units for association and clustering because of strong linkage in the cohort. The study used immunosequencing to profile the T cell repertoires of approximately 640 subjects and linked those repertoires to cytomegalovirus serostatus. High-throughput TCR immunosequencing, statistical association of individual TCRs with disease status, and machine learning were combined to predict cytomegalovirus infection status. Class I and class II HLA loci were covered by the typing at four-digit resolution. Around 320 gigabases of sequencing data and tens of millions of unique TCR sequences were included in an early release covering about 700 HLA-typed donors. To decide whether each TCR beta V gene segment behaved as functional or pseudogenic, an earlier analysis of some 600 of the donors relied on high-throughput TCR beta sequencing. Every discovery cohort repertoire had been produced on one sequencing platform. The number of donors typed differed by locus, with about 629-640 for A, B, C, DRB1 and DQB1, over 500 for DQA1, 600 to 610 for DPA1, and approximately 470 for DPB1. The study at large found these results: In an earlier analysis of around 600 of the donors, most TCR beta V segments were observed in productive rearrangements about 87% or about 30% of the time, broadly matching IMGT annotations. An association between a missense DCLRE1C variant and V-gene and J-gene trimming of TCR beta chains was found in a later genetic analysis and replicated in an independent cohort. In a later analysis, HLA-associated TCR beta chains showed more clonal expansion and lower generation probabilities than non-associated chains that were equally common. While some public TCRs were present in many individuals, most TCR sequences turned up only very rarely across donors. The classifier was reported to diagnose cytomegalovirus status with high specificity and sensitivity in both the original cohort and the validation cohort. The study gave a list of about 160 TCR beta chains associated with cytomegalovirus. Because counts were too low, 15 to 20 rarely observed V segments, including chromosome 9 orphons, were excluded from the earlier analysis of 500 to 700 of the donors. In vitro tests confirmed that a few of the cytomegalovirus-associated TCR beta chains recognize cytomegalovirus antigens. Most CMV-associated TCR beta chains appeared to be HLA-restricted in a later analysis, and the HLA associations seemed to be driven largely by CMV exposure. A further reported finding was that TCR beta sequences accurately predicted the HLA-A and HLA-B alleles for most subjects in the first cohort. Correlated functional status among segregating V segments might reflect linkage disequilibrium, but an unknown experimental factor could not be ruled out. In this cohort, only TCR beta chains were sequenced, and detectable features were limited by the absence of alpha or paired-chain data. In a later analysis, the rate of TCR association differed among HLA loci, with DRB1 alleles having the most associated TCRs and HLA-C alleles having the fewest. According to a later genetic analysis, donors in an Asian-associated ancestry cluster had fewer N-insertions in productive TCRs than the approximately 650-donor mean. It was suggested by the authors that the approach could potentially be generalized to other disease states and immunological phenotypes. The sequencing pipeline was judged likely to have produced a cluster of highly shared sequence variants as a technical artifact. CMV serostatus was the only immune exposure information available for the cohort. A later analysis reported that several top co-occurrence clusters appeared linked to parvovirus B19, influenza, CMV and Epstein-Barr virus. Strong co-occurrence of HLA alleles, especially DR and DQ, made assigning TCR associations to individual alleles difficult. Because HLA typing was unavailable for some donors at each locus, only the typed subset was used in association tests. Sequencing depth was assumed to be roughly uniform across donors in the presence/absence analyses, though that assumption may not hold. Specific HLA alleles were associated with 15,000 to 20,000 TCR beta sequences at a false discovery rate of 0.05 in a later analysis.

A note on this clone: The antigen it recognizes is unknown.

Receptor libraries were prepared by the immunoSEQ multiplex PCR assay. For the multiplex PCR, a mixture combining 60 forward primers for TCR Vbeta segments and 13 reverse primers for TCR Jbeta segments was used. The CDR3 region of rearranged TCR beta genes was amplified from genomic DNA with a multiplex PCR assay. On the Illumina HiSeq System, the amplified TCR beta libraries were sequenced as 87-base-pair reads. In the source study's methods: Across the 700 or so repertoires, a later analysis counted 80 million or so unique TCR beta chains, around 11 million of which were shared by at least two donors. A nearest-neighbor algorithm error-corrected the raw reads and collapsed the reads into unique sequences, merging closely related sequences to remove PCR and sequencing errors. To assign V, D and J gene segments, CDR3 sequences were aligned to IMGT reference sequences. Each retained sequence needed at least a six-nucleotide match to both a V gene segment and a J gene segment. Rearrangements were called productive when the CDR3 lacked stop codons and stayed in frame with V and J; all others were non-productive. Following IMGT convention, CDR3 was defined as the stretch from the second conserved V-encoded cysteine up to the conserved J-encoded phenylalanine. Sequences without an unambiguous match to a single V gene segment were excluded from the earlier analysis of over 500 of the donors. An earlier analysis of 500 to 600 of the donors classified V segments as functional when productive rearrangements were above 56.7% and as segregating when the standard deviation between donors was above 5%. A statistical classification framework was developed to diagnose cytomegalovirus status using the catalog of TCR beta chain sequences. V and J gene assignment, in a later analysis, came from comparing TCR nucleotide sequences with IMGT/GENE-DB human TR gene sequences. A later analysis assigned CDR3 sequences and most-parsimonious VDJ recombination scenarios with the TCRdist pipeline. In a later analysis, each TCR beta chain was defined by its CDR3 amino acid sequence together with its V-gene family, and reads without a unique V-gene family were excluded. To address suspected cross-contamination and a sequencing artifact, a later analysis removed several hundred highly shared, low-generation-probability nucleotide sequences. In a later analysis, a clonal expansion index for each public chain was calculated from normalized within-repertoire ranks of inferred template counts. In a later analysis, generation probabilities were computed with a VDJ recombination model fitted to out-of-frame rearrangements, and the resulting probabilities were checked against IGoR. In a later analysis, TCR-TCR, TCR-HLA and TCR-CMV co-occurrence was scored with hypergeometric tests, and a repertoire-size bias correction was applied to TCR pairs. To estimate false discovery rates, a later analysis permuted the HLA or CMV assignments 20 times. In a later analysis, co-occurring TCRs were grouped with DBSCAN, and TCRdist sequence similarity was added when clustering was performed within HLA-allele-positive subsets. Co-occurrence clustering excluded repertoires with fewer than 30,000 or more than 120,000 public chains, plus five with anomalous nucleotide sharing. TCRdb mirrors the immuneACCESS table, restricted to in-frame sequences. Some clones are absent from its copies; in checked studies, under half trace to an unresolved V gene, and the reason for the others is unknown. V and J calls and clone size are as listed in that table; D and trimming were resolved from the DNA. The table held for this sample gives approximately 93,000 clones. The ten largest clonotypes hold roughly 3% of the sample.

In total, about 650 healthy bone marrow donors made up the cohort. At the time of sampling, every cohort member was nominally healthy, though immune exposures that went unrecorded were likely present. The donor tested CMV seronegative and was one of the 352 seronegative cohort members. A peripheral blood sample was collected from each donor, and TCR beta sequencing was performed on peripheral blood mononuclear cells. Genomic DNA was extracted from the blood cell samples with the Qiagen DNeasy Blood Extraction Kit. The material sequenced was PBMCs. This clonotype was sampled from a woman in her twenties or thirties in good health and CMV-seronegative.

The CDR3: CASSLRTGANSPLHF. The DNA is as follows: TGCGCCAGCAGCCTCCGGACAGGGGCTAATTCACCCCTCCACTTT. The chain is encoded by TRBV4-1 joined to TRBJ1-6, with 9 middle bases fitting TRBD1. In the germline V gene, CDR1 corresponds to MGHRA and CDR2 to YSYEKL. Trimmed from V: 4 bases; trimmed from J: 6 bases; junction bases lacking a gene match: 4. The CDR3 spans 15 residues, from the cysteine through the phenylalanine. CDR3 DNA is the only sequence kept; it has 45 bases, read in frame from the first base.